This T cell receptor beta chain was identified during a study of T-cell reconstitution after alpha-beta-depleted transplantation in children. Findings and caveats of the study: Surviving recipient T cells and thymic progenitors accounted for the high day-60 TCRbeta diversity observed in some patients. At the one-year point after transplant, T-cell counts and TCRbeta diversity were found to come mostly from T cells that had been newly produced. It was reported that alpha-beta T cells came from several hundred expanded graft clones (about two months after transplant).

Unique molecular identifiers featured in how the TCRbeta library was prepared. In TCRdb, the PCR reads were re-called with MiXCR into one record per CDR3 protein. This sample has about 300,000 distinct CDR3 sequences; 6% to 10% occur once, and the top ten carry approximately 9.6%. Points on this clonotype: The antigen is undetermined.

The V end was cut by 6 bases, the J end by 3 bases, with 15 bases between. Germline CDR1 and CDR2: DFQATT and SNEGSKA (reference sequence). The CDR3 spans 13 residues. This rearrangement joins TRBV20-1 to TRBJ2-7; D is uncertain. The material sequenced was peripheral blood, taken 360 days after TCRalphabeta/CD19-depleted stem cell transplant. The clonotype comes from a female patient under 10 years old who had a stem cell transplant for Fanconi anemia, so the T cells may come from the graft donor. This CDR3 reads CSAAIGINYEQYF. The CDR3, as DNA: TGCAGTGCGGCGATAGGGATAAACTACGAGCAGTACTTC.